These 30 T cell receptor beta chains were all obtained from the same sample, sequenced in a study of OX40 agonist ivuxolimab in advanced cancers. Sequencing used immunoSEQ multiplex PCR; TCRdb keeps in-frame clones, though not all of them. The sample carries tens of thousands of clones, over 90% recorded once. This sample comprised CD4+ or CD8+ T cells sorted from blood, obtained in a trial of the OX40 agonist ivuxolimab. The origin of the receptors is an adult with an advanced solid tumor such as melanoma, head and neck, liver or kidney cancer.

The chain recombines TRBV7-3 with TRBJ2-1; the D gene is possibly TRBD2 (5 bases). Per germline, CDR1 SGHTA and CDR2 FQGTGA. V was trimmed by 1 base and J by 10 bases, leaving 14 bases between them. The CDR3 is 14 amino acids. CDR3 sequence: CASSLSYNSGEQFF. CDR3 in DNA: TGTGCCAGCAGCTTAAGTTATAACAGCGGAGAGCAGTTCTTC.

This clone was observed a few times. The V and J genes are TRBV6-1 and TRBJ2-7, with 7 positions matching TRBD2. Germline V gene data show CDR1 as MNHNS and CDR2 as SASEGT. The junction had 4 bases not matched to a gene; V was cut back by 2 bases and J by 0 bases. The CDR3 consists of 15 residues. The CDR3 nucleotides read TGTGCCAGCAGTGAATTGGGGGGGGGCTCCTACGAGCAGTACGTC. Amino acids: CASSELGGGSYEQYV.

V is TRBV4-1 and J is TRBJ2-3; 9 nucleotides agree with TRBD2. Germline CDR1 reads MGHRA; CDR2 reads YSYEKL. The CDR3 contains 17 residues. With V trimmed by 0 bases and J by 6 bases, 10 bases remained unmatched. CDR3 sequence reads: CASSQEGSGGRSDTQYF. The CDR3 bases are TGCGCCAGCAGCCAAGAAGGCAGCGGGGGGAGGTCGGATACGCAGTATTTT.

V usage is TRBV10-3 and J usage is TRBJ1-5; D is possibly TRBD1 (6 bases). V was pared by 3 bases and J by 1 base, with 16 bases between. This CDR3 comprises 17 residues. The V gene's germline CDR1 is ENHRY and CDR2 SYGVKD. The CDR3 coding sequence is TGTGCCATCAGTGACCCGAATACAGACAGGAGCAATCAGCCCCAGCATTTT. Translation: CAISDPNTDRSNQPQHF.

This clone was counted once. A junction end diverges from the germline sequence, so it may reflect a read error. The V gene is TRBV19, the J gene TRBJ2-7, with D possibly called TRBD1 or TRBD2 (5 bases each). Germline lookup yields CDR1 LNHDA and CDR2 SQIVND (reference sequence). The CDR3 is made up of 15 amino acids. The CDR3 DNA reads TGTGCCAGTAGTTACGGGACGGAGGACCCCTACGCGCAGTACTTC. This codes for CASSYGTEDPYAQYF.

V and J are TRBV25-1 and TRBJ2-1; D is perhaps TRBD2 (6 bases). This CDR3 contains 15 residues. Germline V gene lookup returns CDR1 MGHDK and CDR2 SYGVNS. V was clipped by 3 bases and J by 1 base, with 10 bases between them. Here the CDR3 DNA reads TGTGCCAGCAGTGAGACCGGGGGTTCCTACAATGAGCAGTTCTTC. Amino acid sequence: CASSETGGSYNEQFF.

V is TRBV14 and J is TRBJ1-1; TRBD1 might be the D (5 bases). Germline V CDR1 and CDR2: SGHDN, FVKESK. This CDR3 spans 13 amino acids. V was clipped by 0 bases and J by 7 bases, with 9 bases between them. The CDR3 loop reads CASSQDLRGEAFF. Here the CDR3 DNA reads TGTGCCAGCAGCCAAGATCTTAGGGGTGAAGCTTTCTTT.

The table lists this clone with a count of one. This chain uses TRBV7-9 with TRBJ1-2, with a tentative D call TRBD1 (5 bases). The CDR3 consists of 13 residues. Germline V CDR1 and CDR2: SEHNR, FQNEAQ (reference sequence). V lost 0 bases, J lost 7 bases, and 9 bases lay in between. In DNA form, the CDR3 reads TGTGCCAGCAGCTTAGCGGGGGGAGCTGGCTACACCTTC. It yields the protein CASSLAGGAGYTF. Using reference TRBV7-9 and TRBJ1-2 for the parts outside the CDR3, the full variable domain is DTGVSQNPRHKITKRGQNVTFRCDPISEHNRLYWYRQTLGQGPEFLTYFQNEAQLEKSRLLSDRFSAERPKGSFSTLEIQRTEQGDSAMYLCASSLAGGAGYTFGSGTRLTVV.

The chain has TRBV2 and TRBJ1-2; D is uncertain. Trimming removed 4 bases from V and 2 bases from J, with 5 bases in between. This CDR3 contains 12 residues. CDR1 is SNHLY, CDR2 FYNNEI, per germline. CDR3 nucleotides: TGTGCCAGCAGTGCCCTAAACTATGGCTACACCTTC. Translating it yields CASSALNYGYTF.

The rearrangement uses TRBV9 and TRBJ1-3; D not certain. Germline values: CDR1 SGDLS, CDR2 YYNGEE. This CDR3 is 14 amino acids long. Trimming took 3 bases from V and 6 from J, leaving 13 bases between them. In DNA form, the CDR3 reads TGTGCCAGCAGCGACTGGGGTTGGGAAAACACCATATATTTT. This codes for CASSDWGWENTIYF.

The V and J genes are TRBV6-6 and TRBJ1-1; possibly TRBD1 for D (6 bases). Trimming shortened V by 5 bases and J by 3 bases, and 10 bases separated the two germline ends. The CDR3 is 13 amino acids. Germline CDR1 MNHNY, CDR2 SVGAGI (reference sequence). CDR3 region: CASSKQGYTEAFF. In nucleotides, the CDR3 is TGTGCCAGCAGTAAACAGGGATACACTGAAGCTTTCTTT.

The chain is built from TRBV7-1 and TRBJ1-1, with 8 positions matching TRBD1. TRBV7-1 is placed among ORFs of uncertain function. With 3 bases clipped from V and 2 bases from J, the junction kept 2 bases outside the gene matches. The CDR3 is 14 residues long. The CDR3 region is CASSSTGANTEAFF. CDR3 DNA: TGTGCCAGCAGCTCGACAGGGGCCAACACTGAAGCTTTCTTT.

The rearrangement links TRBV19 to TRBJ1-5; D not certain. Germline V gene lookup returns CDR1 LNHDA and CDR2 SQIVND (reference sequence). The CDR3 spans 12 residues. Between the trimmed V and J ends, which lost 6 bases and 3 bases, there was a span of 6 bases. For the CDR3, the DNA is TGTGCCAGTAGAGGGCTCAATCAGCCCCAGCATTTT. Protein sequence: CASRGLNQPQHF.

This clone was seen only a few times. V usage is TRBV9 and J usage is TRBJ1-4, with 7 bases that match TRBD1. Germline V gives CDR1 SGDLS, CDR2 YYNGEE. The CDR3 totals 14 residues. The V segment lost 4 bases and the J segment 4 bases; nucleotides outside the gene matches: 4. CDR3 DNA: TGTGCCAGCAGCCCAGGGGGGGATAATGAAAAACTGTTTTTT. Translation: CASSPGGDNEKLFF.

V is TRBV11-2 and J is TRBJ2-7; 7 nucleotides agree with TRBD2. This CDR3 comprises 14 residues. V shed 4 bases and J 0 bases; nucleotides not matched to a gene: 3. CDR1 SGHAT and CDR2 FQNNGV come from the germline V gene. CDR3 amino acids: CASSSSGDSYEQYV. For the CDR3, the DNA is TGTGCCAGCAGCTCGAGCGGGGACTCCTACGAGCAGTACGTC.

This chain uses TRBV25-1 with TRBJ2-2; the D call may be TRBD1 or TRBD2 (5 bases each). CDR1 is MGHDK and CDR2 is SYGVNS in the germline V gene. This CDR3 region has 16 residues. V was shortened by 6 bases and J by 7 bases, with 21 bases between the two germline ends. The CDR3 loop is CASSPYPGPGFGELFF. For the CDR3, the DNA is TGTGCCAGCAGCCCATACCCGGGACCTGGATTCGGGGAGCTGTTTTTT.

This clone was seen only once. One end of the junction is discordant with germline, which a read error may explain. J is TRBJ1-1 and V is TRBV5-1; the D is unclear. There are 12 residues in the CDR3. Germline CDR1 SGHRS, CDR2 YFSETQ. DNA for the CDR3: TGCGCCAGCAGCTTGACGAACACTGGAGCTTTCTTT. It codes for CASSLTNTGAFF. Full variable domain (remainder filled in from reference TRBV5-1 and TRBJ1-1): KAGVTQTPRYLIKTRGQQVTLSCSPISGHRSVSWYQQTPGQGLQFLFEYFSETQRNKGNFPGRFSGRQFSNSRSEMNVSTLELGDSALYLCASSLTNTGAFFGQGTRLTVV.

The rearrangement joins TRBV7-8 to TRBJ2-7; D is undetermined. There are 15 residues in the CDR3. Germline CDR1 reads SGHVS; CDR2 reads FQNEAQ. Trimming left V 5 bases short and J 0 bases short, with 14 bases between. The CDR3 reads CASSPWTASSYEQYF. CDR3 in DNA: TGTGCCAGCAGCCCGTGGACGGCCAGCTCCTACGAGCAGTACTTC.

Only a few counts were recorded for this clone. V and J are TRBV6-4 and TRBJ2-2; tentative D call: TRBD2 (6 bases). Trimming stripped 5 bases from V and 4 bases from J, with 11 bases between. This CDR3 comprises 14 residues. Germline V gene lookup returns CDR1 MRHNA and CDR2 SNTAGT. CDR3 bases: TGTGCCAGCAGTCCGGGACTGCGCACCGGGGAGCTGTTTTTT. Amino acid sequence: CASSPGLRTGELFF.

V gene TRBV6-1 combines with J gene TRBJ1-5; TRBD1 is a possible D gene (6 bases). Germline values: CDR1 MNHNS, CDR2 SASEGT. V shed 2 bases and J shed 6 bases, with 11 bases lying between them. The CDR3 runs 14 residues. Here the CDR3 reads CASSEQGNRQPQHF. In DNA, the CDR3 is TGTGCCAGCAGTGAACAGGGGAATCGTCAGCCCCAGCATTTT.

This clone was detected only once. The V gene is TRBV6-1, the J gene TRBJ2-1; perhaps TRBD1 as D (5 bases). The ends were cut back, 2 bases at V and 8 bases at J, with 7 bases in the middle. Germline CDR1 reads MNHNS; CDR2 reads SASEGT. The CDR3 runs to 12 residues. The CDR3 nucleotides read TGTGCCAGCAGTGAAAAGGGGTATGAGCAGTTCTTC. This encodes CASSEKGYEQFF.

The chain couples TRBV15 to TRBJ1-5, with 8 bases aligning to TRBD1. The V gene's germline CDR1 is LNHNV and CDR2 YYDKDF (reference sequence). Trimming removed 5 bases from V and 2 bases from J; junction bases left unmatched: 5. The CDR3 loop spans 15 amino acids. The CDR3 sequence: CATSEDRERNQPQHF. CDR3 nucleotides: TGTGCCACCAGCGAGGACAGGGAGCGCAATCAGCCCCAGCATTTT. The full variable domain, with the rest looked up from reference TRBV15 and TRBJ1-5, is DAMVIQNPRYQVTQFGKPVTLSCSQTLNHNVMYWYQQKSSQAPKLLFHYYDKDFNNEADTPDNFQSRRPNTSFCFLDIRSPGLGDTAMYLCATSEDRERNQPQHFGDGTRLSIL.

This sequence joins TRBV10-3 and TRBJ1-1; maybe TRBD1 (5 bases). Per germline, CDR1 ENHRY and CDR2 SYGVKD. V was trimmed by 10 bases and J by 0 bases, leaving 18 bases between them. The CDR3 consists of 15 residues. Here the CDR3 reads CATFRGDGMNTEAFF. The DNA for the CDR3 is TGTGCCACCTTTAGGGGAGACGGAATGAACACTGAAGCTTTCTTT.

This chain connects TRBV7-9 to TRBJ2-5; D might be TRBD2 (7 bases). V was cut by 5 bases and J by 0 bases, with 13 bases left in between. Germline CDR1 reads SEHNR; CDR2 reads FQNEAQ (reference sequence). The CDR3 is 15 residues long. The CDR3 is CASSSRGGNQETQYF. DNA for the CDR3: TGTGCCAGCAGCAGTAGGGGGGGGAACCAAGAGACCCAGTACTTC.

This chain uses TRBV14 with TRBJ2-3; 9 bases agree with TRBD2. V shed 5 bases and J 4 bases; nucleotides not matched to a gene: 7. CDR1 is SGHDN, CDR2 FVKESK, per germline. This CDR3 has 15 amino acids. CDR3 nucleotides: TGTGCCAGCAGCGCTATAGCGGGGGTTTCAGATACGCAGTATTTT. It yields the protein CASSAIAGVSDTQYF. Filled out from reference TRBV14 and TRBJ2-3, the complete variable domain reads EAGVTQFPSHSVIEKGQTVTLRCDPISGHDNLYWYRRVMGKEIKFLLHFVKESKQDESGMPNNRFLAERTGGTYSTLKVQPAELEDSGVYFCASSAIAGVSDTQYFGPGTRLTVL.

This clone was detected only once. The chain has TRBV19 and TRBJ2-3; D is unclear. The germline gives CDR1 LNHDA, CDR2 SQIVND (reference sequence). This CDR3 has 14 residues. V lost 4 bases to trimming and J lost 6 bases, with 14 bases between them. The CDR3 nucleotides read TGTGCCAGTAGTACCGCCGAGGTTTGGGATACGCAGTATTTT. Its protein is CASSTAEVWDTQYF. The full variable domain, with the rest looked up from reference TRBV19 and TRBJ2-3, is DGGITQSPKYLFRKEGQNVTLSCEQNLNHDAMYWYRQDPGQGLRLIYYSQIVNDFQKGDIAEGYSVSREKKESFPLTVTSAQKNPTAFYLCASSTAEVWDTQYFGPGTRLTVL.

The chain joins TRBV11-2 to TRBJ2-1; D gene unclear. The CDR3 is 13 residues long. V was trimmed by 7 bases and J by 5 bases, leaving 12 bases between them. Germline V gene sequence: CDR1 SGHAT, CDR2 FQNNGV. The CDR3 loop is CASTVTEDNEQFF. The CDR3 DNA sequence: TGTGCCAGCACGGTCACCGAGGACAATGAGCAGTTCTTC. Filled out from reference TRBV11-2 and TRBJ2-1, the complete variable domain reads EAGVAQSPRYKIIEKRQSVAFWCNPISGHATLYWYQQILGQGPKLLIQFQNNGVVDDSQLPKDRFSAERLKGVDSTLKIQPAKLEDSAVYLCASTVTEDNEQFFGPGTRLTVL.

CDR3 nucleotide sequence: TGTGCCAGCAGCCCCAGGGAGCCTGTTAGGGACTACACCTTC. Its translation: CASSPREPVRDYTF. The J gene is TRBJ1-2, the V gene TRBV5-4; a weak D match, TRBD1 (5 bases). The CDR3 covers 14 residues. CDR1 is SGHNT, CDR2 YYREEE, per germline (reference sequence). V was cut by 4 bases and J by 10 bases, with 20 bases left in between. The full variable domain, completed using reference TRBV5-4 and TRBJ1-2, is ETGVTQSPTHLIKTRGQQVTLRCSSQSGHNTVSWYQQALGQGPQFIFQYYREEENGRGNFPPRFSGLQFPNYSSELNVNALELDDSALYLCASSPREPVRDYTFGSGTRLTVV.

The CDR3, as DNA: TGTGCCAGCAGCTCACTAGCGGGGGCCCACAATGAGCAGTTCTTC. This codes for CASSSLAGAHNEQFF. The rearrangement uses TRBV11-2 and TRBJ2-1; 11 nucleotides align to TRBD2. Germline values: CDR1 SGHAT, CDR2 FQNNGV. Trimming cost V 4 bases and J 5 bases; bases outside gene matches: 4. The CDR3 sequence is 15 residues long.

V and J are TRBV18 and TRBJ1-2; possibly TRBD1 for D (5 bases). The germline gives CDR1 KGHSH, CDR2 LQKENI. The CDR3 has 15 amino acids. The V and J ends lost 1 base and 0 bases respectively, with 9 bases between them. In nucleotides, the CDR3 is TGTGCCAGCTCACCACGGGACGGAGCTAACTATGGCTACACCTTC. The encoded protein is CASSPRDGANYGYTF.